Listed below are T cell receptor beta chains from one sample, sequenced in a study of cytomegalovirus exposure and HLA in healthy donors. Clones were sequenced by immunoSEQ multiplex PCR, and TCRdb holds only the in-frame ones, with some missing. The sample consists of 90,000 to 150,000 clones, under 85% of them appearing once. Sequencing input: PBMCs. These receptors originate from a man aged 35-49 years in good health and CMV-seropositive. Both conserved end residues are part of each CDR3. D genes are given only for firm matches. Some rows mark clone size as missing; the rest say once, few, many or name a class of expanded clone.

j_call: TRBJ1-6
d_call: -
v_call: TRBV28
clone_size: -
cdr3_nt: TGTGCCAGCAGGTTGTTGGAGCTTGAGTCACCCCTCCACTTT
cdr3_aa: CASRLLELESPLHF

j_call: TRBJ1-2
d_call: TRBD1
v_call: TRBV6-5
clone_size: once
cdr3_nt: TGTGCCAGCAGTTCGTTCCGGGACAGCTATGGCTACACCTTC
cdr3_aa: CASSSFRDSYGYTF

j_call: TRBJ2-3
d_call: TRBD2
v_call: TRBV9
clone_size: -
cdr3_nt: TGTGCCAGCAGCATCCAGACTAGCGGGAGCACAGATACGCAGTATTTT
cdr3_aa: CASSIQTSGSTDTQYF

j_call: TRBJ2-3
d_call: TRBD2
v_call: TRBV5-1
clone_size: -
cdr3_nt: TGCGCCAGCAGCTTTGTGGGACTAGCGGGGTCAGATACGCAGTATTTT
cdr3_aa: CASSFVGLAGSDTQYF

j_call: TRBJ1-3
d_call: -
v_call: TRBV4-1
clone_size: -
cdr3_nt: TGCGCCAGCAGCCAACAGGGTTCTGGAAACACCATATATTTT
cdr3_aa: CASSQQGSGNTIYF

j_call: TRBJ2-1
d_call: -
v_call: TRBV29-1
clone_size: -
cdr3_nt: TGCAGCGTTCTGCTAACGATCCCGTACTCTGGTGAGCAGTTCTTC
cdr3_aa: CSVLLTIPYSGEQFF

j_call: TRBJ2-7
d_call: TRBD1
v_call: TRBV5-8
clone_size: -
cdr3_nt: TGTGCCAGCAGATCGACAGGGGGCAGTTACGAGCAGTACTTC
cdr3_aa: CASRSTGGSYEQYF

j_call: TRBJ1-1
d_call: TRBD1
v_call: TRBV11-1
clone_size: -
cdr3_nt: TGTGCCAGCAGCCATGGGACAGCGATTTATATGAACACTGAAGCTTTCTTT
cdr3_aa: CASSHGTAIYMNTEAFF

j_call: TRBJ2-7
d_call: TRBD1
v_call: TRBV4-1
clone_size: -
cdr3_nt: TGCGCCAGCAGCCAAGATGACGGACAGGGCTTCTACGAGCAGTACTTC
cdr3_aa: CASSQDDGQGFYEQYF

j_call: TRBJ2-6
d_call: -
v_call: TRBV4-2
clone_size: few
cdr3_nt: TGTGCCAGCAGCCTACAGCTTATGGGGGCCAACGTCCTGACTTTC
cdr3_aa: CASSLQLMGANVLTF